The clone carrying this T cell receptor beta chain was observed a few times. What it recognizes is unknown. CDR1 and CDR2 (germline): MDHEN, SYDVKM. This CDR3 is built from 15 residues. Trimming took 7 bases from V and 2 from J, leaving 16 bases between them. These data are taken from a study of radiation and T cells in renal cell carcinoma. Time point here: blood 4 weeks post-SBRT, at nephrectomy. Treatment defined: 15 Gy SBRT to primary tumor, nephrectomy 4 weeks later. Nephrectomy followed 15 Gy stereotactic body radiation by 4 weeks. Blood was sampled at baseline, 2 weeks and 4 weeks after SBRT. Clones were read by immunoSEQ multiplex PCR, and TCRdb kept only the in-frame ones, dropping some. In the table there are around 77,000 clones, around four fifths of which are singletons. Study findings and constraints: From baseline, blood top tumor clonotypes peaked at 2 weeks post-radiation.

The rearrangement joins TRBV28 to TRBJ2-3; D may be TRBD1 or TRBD2 (5 bases each). The sequence came from a woman aged 55-69 years with renal cell carcinoma. Sequences were derived from blood, sampled from a patient whose treatment included radiotherapy and nephrectomy. The CDR3 reads CASTTGLHSTDTQYF. CDR3 coding DNA: TGTGCCAGCACCACGGGGCTACATTCCACAGATACGCAGTATTTT.